Each of the 5 T cell receptor beta chains below was sequenced from the same sample in a study of blood T cells in healthy people across ages. Next came a second PCR, run for about 7 to 12 cycles, which used a sample-barcoded 5' primer along with a J-beta primer mix. From the 5' RACE reads, TCRdb called clonotypes with MiXCR, one entry per CDR3 protein. This sample has about 730,000 distinct CDR3 sequences, with roughly 47% found just once. Sequenced input: blood. These receptors all stem from a woman aged 60 to 75 in good health.

This sequence joins TRBV18 and TRBJ1-2, with D tentatively TRBD1 (6 bases). The CDR3 is made up of 15 amino acids. Germline V CDR1 and CDR2: KGHSH, LQKENI. The V and J ends lost 2 bases and 7 bases respectively, with 17 bases between them. DNA of the CDR3: TGTGCCAGCTCACCAAGTGTCACAGGGTATAGTGGCTACACCTTC. Encoded protein: CASSPSVTGYSGYTF.

Of note for this clonotype: It may be a read error: a sequence one base away is much more abundant. CDR3 nucleotide sequence: TGCGCCAGCAGCGTTCGGGACGGGGCCAACGTCCTGACTTTC. Protein: CASSVRDGANVLTF. This sequence joins TRBV5-1 and TRBJ2-6; perhaps D is TRBD1 or TRBD2 (5 bases each). The germline V gene encodes CDR1 SGHRS and CDR2 YFSETQ. The CDR3 length is 14 residues. V lost 4 bases and J 4 bases, leaving 9 bases between the germline ends.

A note on this clonotype: Since the CDR3 does not end with the conserved phenylalanine or tryptophan, this likely comes from a read error. V usage is TRBV7-2 and J usage is TRBJ2-7, with D unresolved. CDR1 is SGHTA and CDR2 is FQGNSA in the germline V gene. The CDR3 is 15 residues long. V was cut by 1 base and J by 0 bases, with 10 bases left in between. CDR3 loop: CASSLGGVRSYEQYL. CDR3 nucleotide sequence: TGTGCCAGCAGCTTAGGCGGAGTCCGCTCCTACGAGCAGTACTTA.

The V call is TRBV4-2, the J call TRBJ2-3, with 8 nucleotides matching TRBD2. This CDR3 contains 15 residues. V trimming: 4 bases; J trimming: 1 base; junction bases outside the gene matches: 4. Germline CDR1 LGHNA, CDR2 YNFKEQ. The CDR3 here is CASSLQAGGTDTQYF. DNA of the CDR3: TGTGCCAGCAGCCTCCAAGCGGGGGGCACAGATACGCAGTATTTT.

This clonotype was observed a few times. This chain links TRBV6-1 with TRBJ2-2; D remains unclear. Germline V gene sequence: CDR1 MNHNS, CDR2 SASEGT. The CDR3 loop spans 13 amino acids. V lost 1 base, J lost 7 bases, and 7 bases lay in between. CDR3 DNA: TGTGCCAGCAGTGAAGTTAGAATCGGGGAGCTGTTTTTT. Protein product: CASSEVRIGELFF.